This TCR beta chain stems from a study of Japanese encephalitis immunity and Zika vaccine responses (dated by TCRdb to about 2021). Some background on the complete study: Included participants received three 5.0 ug doses of alum-adjuvanted ZPIV at weeks 0, 4 and 28. About a dozen participants were given two doses of JEV vaccine (IXIARO) 28 days apart, two to three months before the first ZPIV dose. Before ZPIV, about twelve participants got a single dose of YFV vaccine (YF-VAX), while fewer than ten participants were flavivirus-naive. Six or seven representative participants from each pre-vaccination group were selected for TCR sequencing, using samples from week 0 (after pre-vaccination and before ZPIV) and week 52. In addition, the TCR repertoires of a few flavivirus-naive individuals were analyzed at weeks 2, 6 and 52 after ZPIV vaccination began. The stimulations used peptide pools from ZIKV structural proteins divided into flavivirus-conserved and non-conserved sets, or JEV or YFV peptides that matched the pre-vaccination. ZIKV peptides were 15-mers overlapping by 11 residues, selected for NetMHCpan/NetMHCII-predicted epitopes with affinity below 50 nM. The study asked whether earlier vaccination against Japanese encephalitis virus (JEV) or yellow fever virus (YFV) shaped CD4 T cell responses to the Zika vaccine.

General findings and caveats noted by the study authors: Sample size limitations prevented peptide-pool deconvolution, so the individual peptides driving cross-reactive responses were not identified. Higher repertoire similarity across time-points and stimulations was observed in JEV-pre-vaccinated donors than in YFV-pre-vaccinated donors, indicating that more clonotypes were common to ZIKV and JEV stimulation. Samples were clustered by participant, with no similarity observed between individuals, suggesting that no public TCRs were detected. In JEV-pre-vaccinated donors, the repertoire richness of CD4 T cells responding to conserved ZIKV epitopes dropped significantly after ZPIV. Only a few individuals showed CD8 T cell responses to the ZIKV peptide pools, and those responses were of very low magnitude. The analysis covered only a subset of trial participants who had three doses and adequate samples, rather than the whole vaccinated cohort.

Library preparation was by 5' RACE. Before sequencing, the TCRbeta libraries were pooled in amounts proportional to the number of cells sorted for each library. Total RNA from sorted cells was extracted with RNAzol RT, and cDNA was made with an oligo(dT) primer and a template-switching oligo. Using Kapa HiFi, PCR amplified the TCRbeta V-CDR3-J region between a SMARTer oligo primer and a TCRbeta constant-region primer. A second PCR added Illumina adaptors and sample-specific index barcodes, with HighPrep bead cleanup and Bioanalyzer confirmation of a roughly 650 bp band. Libraries were sequenced on an Illumina MiSeq with 2x151 bp paired-end reads. The authors' analysis ran thus. Reads were demultiplexed with an in-house Java program, and MiXCR assigned TCRbeta annotations and counted clonotypes. Repertoire overlap was measured with Morisita-Horn indices from the R package vegan, along with UPGMA clustering and Circos plots of recurring clonotypes. Shannon diversity and richness were normalized to the highest possible value given the input cell numbers, yielding values from 0 to 1. CDR3beta sequences were aligned using MUSCLE, distances were calculated using SeqinR, and multidimensional scaling was plotted in R. TCRdb reanalyzed the raw reads on its own, using fastp at Q25 for trimming and MiXCR for clone calling, and kept in-frame beta chains. Records with the same CDR3 protein are collapsed into one entry carrying the most frequent genes and DNA. The V and J calls and clone size come from TCRdb's table, not from the authors' own analysis. The sample records under 300 distinct CDR3 sequences, approximately 1.5% of which are singletons. The ten top clones hold about 28% of the sample.

PBMCs were stained with CellTrace CFSE and grown for six to seven days in RPMI containing around 8.1% human serum and peptide pools at approximately 1 ug/mL each. Unfixed proliferating CD4 T cells were sorted on a BD FACSAria as live CD56-CD19-CD16-CD3+CD4+ CFSE-low cells. Enrolled adults were healthy and seronegative for ZIKV, JEV, YFV, DENV and WNV by microneutralization screening. The samples were drawn from a phase 1 trial of an alum-adjuvanted Zika purified-inactivated virus (ZPIV) vaccine that was randomized, double-blinded and placebo-controlled. Peripheral blood mononuclear cells were isolated by standard procedure and were kept frozen in liquid nitrogen until use. This clonotype is judged medium-sized (0.01 to 0.1%). No base quality values were provided; no much bigger clone lies one nucleotide off. This sample comprised antigen-activated CD4+ T cells from blood, cultured, obtained during a Zika inactivated vaccine study. The TCR originated in an adult woman who received an inactivated Zika virus vaccine.

The CDR3 region: CASSLYHNNEQFF. The DNA sequence reads TGTGCCAGCAGCCTATACCATAACAATGAGCAGTTCTTC. The chain is encoded by TRBV5-6 joined to TRBJ2-1, with no reliable assignment of the D segment. The CDR3 spans 13 residues, from the cysteine through the phenylalanine. Only the CDR3 region is kept as DNA, spanning 39 bases read in frame from base 1. From the germline V gene, CDR1 is SGHDT and CDR2 is YYEEEE. Trimming removed 4 bases from V and 5 bases from J, leaving 10 bases between the germline ends. Outside the CDR3, residues come from the reference TRBV5-6 and TRBJ2-1 proteins, so the full variable domain is: DAGVTQSPTHLIKTRGQQVTLRCSPKSGHDTVSWYQQALGQGPQFIFQYYEEEERQRGNFPDRFSGHQFPNYSSELNVNALLLGDSALYLCASSLYHNNEQFFGPGTRLTVL.